Listed here are 22 T cell receptor beta chains from one sample, sequenced in a study of T-cell memory formation after mild COVID-19. TCRdb re-analysed the 5' RACE reads in MiXCR, keeping a single row per CDR3 protein. The data hold around 310,000 distinct CDR3 sequences, with about 20% observed a single time. Sample: PBMCs or a T cell subset sorted from them (not recorded which). The receptors here all came from a man between 18 and 35 years old who had mild COVID-19 (a few samples of this study predate the infection). Cell type and time point are not known.

This clonotype was counted between two and nine times. J is TRBJ2-1 and V is TRBV7-3; 13 bases are shared with TRBD2. The length of the CDR3 is 19 residues. V lost 5 bases, J lost 0 bases, and 10 bases stayed unmatched. Germline V gene sequence: CDR1 SGHTA, CDR2 FQGTGA. In DNA, the CDR3 is TGTGCCAGCAGCGGCGGAAGGACTAGCGGGGGAAGCTCCTACAATGAGCAGTTCTTC. The encoded protein is CASSGGRTSGGSSYNEQFF.

This clonotype was seen a few times. The gene calls are TRBV6-5 and TRBJ2-7; D not certain. V was cut by 7 bases and J by 3 bases, with 16 bases left in between. Germline values: CDR1 MNHEY, CDR2 SVGAGI. The CDR3 is 14 residues long. The CDR3 spells CASTSGALLYEQYF. The CDR3 DNA follows: TGTGCCAGCACCTCCGGTGCCTTACTCTACGAGCAGTACTTC.

In nucleotides, the CDR3 is TGTGCCAGCAGCCAAGATCCTAGCGAGAACAATGAGCAGTTCTTC. The encoded protein is CASSQDPSENNEQFF. The gene calls are TRBV4-2 and TRBJ2-1; possible D gene TRBD2, 6 bases. Germline CDR1 is LGHNA and CDR2 is YNFKEQ. This CDR3 spans 15 amino acids. The ends were cut back, 0 bases at V and 5 bases at J, with 11 bases in the middle.

The V call is TRBV20-1, the J call TRBJ2-3, with a tentative D call TRBD2 (5 bases). The V gene's germline CDR1 is DFQATT and CDR2 SNEGSKA (reference sequence). V dropped 0 bases and J dropped 6 bases, with 16 bases sitting between them. The CDR3 extends over 15 amino acids. The DNA of the CDR3 is TGCAGTGCTAGAGATCCCCCTAGCTATGTGGATACGCAGTATTTT. Translating it yields CSARDPPSYVDTQYF.

The rearrangement uses TRBV20-1 and TRBJ2-3; D gene uncertain. Per germline, CDR1 DFQATT and CDR2 SNEGSKA (reference sequence). The CDR3 is made up of 12 amino acids. CDR3: CSLPSLTDTQYF. CDR3 nucleotides: TGCAGCCTTCCGAGCCTCACAGATACGCAGTATTTT.

This clonotype came up a few times. The CDR3 region is CASSFRGISETQYF. The CDR3 DNA is TGTGCCAGCAGCTTCCGGGGGATATCAGAGACCCAGTACTTC. V gene TRBV7-2 combines with J gene TRBJ2-5, with a possible D match to TRBD2 (6 bases). CDR3 length equals 14 residues. The germline V gene has CDR1 SGHTA and CDR2 FQGNSA. Trimming cost V 3 bases and J 4 bases, with 12 bases left between them.

This clonotype was seen many times. The chain joins TRBV7-9 to TRBJ2-7; D may be TRBD1 (6 bases). Trimming removed 2 bases from V and 2 bases from J, with 7 bases in between. The CDR3 contains 13 residues. Germline V gives CDR1 SEHNR, CDR2 FQNEAQ (reference sequence). The CDR3 is CASSLTGPYEQYV. The CDR3 DNA reads as TGTGCCAGCAGCTTAACAGGGCCCTACGAGCAGTACGTC.

The rearrangement links TRBV3-1 to TRBJ2-3, with TRBD2 matching over 7 bases. Trimming removed 3 bases from V and 10 bases from J; junction bases left unmatched: 1. The germline gives CDR1 LGHDT, CDR2 YNNKEL (reference sequence). The CDR3 runs 11 residues. For the CDR3, the DNA is TGTGCCAGCAGCCAGGGGGGGGCGCAGTATTTT. Translating gives CASSQGGAQYF.

The chain recombines TRBV7-8 with TRBJ2-3, with D perhaps matching TRBD1 (5 bases). The CDR3 has 15 residues. Per the germline V gene, CDR1 is SGHVS and CDR2 is FQNEAQ. Trimming shortened V by 4 bases and J by 2 bases, and 13 bases separated the two germline ends. This CDR3 is CASSSPGKSTDTQYF. As DNA, the CDR3 is TGTGCCAGCAGCTCCCCAGGGAAGTCCACAGATACGCAGTATTTT.

This clonotype has only a few counts. The chain links TRBV24-1 to TRBJ2-3, with 8 bases that match TRBD2. Losses at the gene ends were 6 bases for V and 3 bases for J; bases not matched to a gene: 7. The germline CDR1 and CDR2 sequences are KGHDR and SFDVKD. CDR3 length: 15 residues. CDR3 protein: CATSRSGAGTDTQYF. CDR3 nucleotides: TGTGCCACCAGTCGTAGCGGGGCCGGAACAGATACGCAGTATTTT.

The V call is TRBV20-1, the J call TRBJ2-1, with 9 bases fitting TRBD2. The CDR3 is 15 amino acids. Germline values: CDR1 DFQATT, CDR2 SNEGSKA (reference sequence). Unmatched junction bases numbered 8, after V lost 0 bases and J lost 8 bases. The CDR3 DNA follows: TGCAGTGCTAGAGAGGAGCGGGGGGCCTCTTATGAGCAGTTCTTC. Translated, it gives CSAREERGASYEQFF.

V and J are TRBV9 and TRBJ2-3, with TRBD1 identical over 7 bases. With 0 bases clipped from V and 3 bases from J, the junction kept 4 bases outside the gene matches. Germline CDR1 is SGDLS and CDR2 is YYNGEE. The CDR3 has 15 amino acids. The CDR3 here is CASSVGGGRTDTQYF. CDR3 DNA sequence: TGTGCCAGCAGCGTAGGAGGGGGCCGGACAGATACGCAGTATTTT.

The chain is built from TRBV11-2 and TRBJ2-2; 9 bases map to TRBD1. The CDR3 spans 15 residues. J was trimmed by 4 bases and V by 5 bases; bases with no gene match: 5. Germline V gives CDR1 SGHAT, CDR2 FQNNGV. This CDR3 is CASSRDRVATGELFF. CDR3 in DNA: TGTGCCAGCAGCAGGGACAGGGTGGCCACCGGGGAGCTGTTTTTT.

This clonotype was picked up a small number of times. This rearrangement joins TRBV18 to TRBJ1-5, with D perhaps TRBD1 (5 bases). This CDR3 is built from 16 residues. Trimming cost V 6 bases and J 4 bases, with 19 bases left between them. The germline gives CDR1 KGHSH, CDR2 LQKENI. The CDR3 spells CASSPDGGKWNQPQHF. CDR3 coding DNA: TGTGCCAGCTCCCCGGACGGGGGAAAGTGGAATCAGCCCCAGCATTTT.

The genes are TRBV9 and TRBJ2-1; D may match TRBD1 or TRBD2 (6 bases each). Germline V gene sequence: CDR1 SGDLS, CDR2 YYNGEE. Trimming stripped 4 bases from V and 3 bases from J, with 11 bases between. The CDR3 has 14 amino acids. CDR3 coding DNA: TGTGCCAGCAGCCAGGGGACTTTCTACAATGAGCAGTTCTTC. The encoded protein is CASSQGTFYNEQFF.

This clonotype was recorded only once. The chain joins TRBV12-3 or TRBV12-4 to TRBJ2-5; the D gene could be TRBD1 or TRBD2 (5 bases each). The ends were cut back, 6 bases at V and 0 bases at J, with 8 bases in the middle. The CDR3 consists of 13 residues. CDR3 region: CASRWGYQETQYF. The CDR3 DNA sequence: TGTGCCAGCAGGTGGGGGTACCAAGAGACCCAGTACTTC.

This CDR3 is CASSFAGLGNEQFF. The CDR3 nucleotides read TGTGCCAGCAGCTTTGCTGGACTAGGGAATGAGCAGTTCTTC. V gene TRBV7-8 combines with J gene TRBJ2-1, with 7 bases identical to TRBD2. Germline V gives CDR1 SGHVS, CDR2 FQNEAQ. V was clipped by 3 bases and J by 7 bases; unmatched bases: 6. The CDR3 has 14 amino acids.

This clonotype came up a few times. V and J are TRBV29-1 and TRBJ2-3; no clear D. The CDR3 runs 11 residues. V lost 7 bases and J 6 bases, leaving 11 bases between the germline ends. Germline V gene data show CDR1 as SQVTM and CDR2 as ANQGSEA. For the CDR3, the DNA is TGCAGCGGCGTAAAGGCGGATACGCAGTATTTT. It encodes CSGVKADTQYF.

The chain employs TRBV7-2 and TRBJ2-1; D possibly corresponds to TRBD2 (6 bases). This CDR3 has 16 residues. The V gene's germline CDR1 is SGHTA and CDR2 FQGNSA. V lost 4 bases and J 8 bases, leaving 21 bases between the germline ends. Here the CDR3 reads CASSSDGVAAIHEQFF. The DNA for the CDR3 is TGTGCCAGCAGCTCCGATGGGGTAGCGGCAATCCATGAGCAGTTCTTC.

The rearrangement joins TRBV9 to TRBJ2-5, with D uncertain. Deletions cut 0 bases from V and 5 bases from J, with 11 bases between. The CDR3 length is 14 residues. CDR1 is SGDLS and CDR2 is YYNGEE in the germline V gene. CDR3 sequence (DNA): TGTGCCAGCAGCGTAGGGCTAGTCGCGGAGACCCAGTACTTC. It encodes CASSVGLVAETQYF.

The chain couples TRBV11-2 to TRBJ1-2; no definite D call. The V gene lost 3 bases and the J gene lost 4 bases, with 12 bases spanning the gap. Germline CDR1 reads SGHAT; CDR2 reads FQNNGV. This CDR3 comprises 14 residues. The CDR3 region is CASSFPGYLYGYTF. CDR3 coding DNA: TGTGCCAGCAGCTTTCCGGGTTACCTCTATGGCTACACCTTC.

The chain uses TRBV28 and TRBJ1-6; TRBD1 matches at 9 bases. The V gene end was trimmed by 4 bases and the J gene end by 10 bases; junction bases not matched to a gene: 2. Germline-derived CDR1 and CDR2 are MDHEN and SYDVKM. The CDR3 sequence is 13 residues long. CDR3 sequence (DNA): TGTGCCAGCAGTTCGGGACAGGGCTCACCCCTCCACTTT. This translates into CASSSGQGSPLHF.